This entry lists 14 T cell receptor beta chains sequenced from one sample in a study of blood T cells in healthy people across ages. A second PCR of 7 to 11 cycles used a sample-barcoded 5' primer and a J-beta primer mix. TCRdb redid the calling of the 5' RACE reads with MiXCR, one entry per CDR3 protein. The sample has nearly 800,000 distinct CDR3 sequences, roughly 56% seen once. The sample comprised blood. These receptors were obtained from a man aged 40-50 years in good health.

This clonotype turned up a few times. The V and J genes are TRBV3-1 and TRBJ1-5; 7 nucleotides align to TRBD1. There are 15 residues in the CDR3. Germline assignment: CDR1 LGHDT and CDR2 YNNKEL (reference sequence). V lost 0 bases to trimming and J lost 6 bases; unmatched junction nucleotides: 5. The CDR3 loop reads CASSQDTTGAQPQHF. As DNA, the CDR3 is TGTGCCAGCAGCCAAGATACAACAGGGGCTCAGCCCCAGCATTTT.

This clonotype occurred once. The rearrangement links TRBV4-3 to TRBJ1-2, with D perhaps matching TRBD1 (5 bases). With 6 bases removed from V and 9 bases from J, the gap between germline ends came to 23 bases. Germline V CDR1 and CDR2: LGHNA, YSLEER. This CDR3 has 15 residues. The CDR3 DNA follows: TGCGCCAGCAGTTTCAGACTAGGGACGGAAAATAGCTACACCTTC. Protein: CASSFRLGTENSYTF.

The V call is TRBV6-5, the J call TRBJ2-3; 7 bases align to TRBD1. The germline V gene has CDR1 MNHEY and CDR2 SVGAGI. The V and J ends lost 5 bases and 6 bases, in that order; junction bases with no gene match: 2. The CDR3 has 12 residues. The CDR3, as DNA: TGTGCCAGCAGTGCGACAGGGGATACGCAGTATTTT. Its translation is CASSATGDTQYF.

Turning to this clonotype: Compared with germline, one end of the junction differs, possibly owing to a read error. The chain has TRBV10-3 and TRBJ1-5; unclear D gene. CDR3 length: 16 residues. Germline lookup yields CDR1 ENHRY and CDR2 SYGVKD. Written as DNA, the CDR3 is TGTGCCATTAGTGAGTCTTCGGGTATGAGCAATCAGCCCCAGCATTTT. Residues: CAISESSGMSNQPQHF.

The V and J genes are TRBV6-6 and TRBJ2-5; 9 nucleotides line up with TRBD1. The CDR3 runs to 15 residues. V lost 7 bases, J lost 5 bases, and 11 bases stayed unmatched. Germline V gives CDR1 MNHNY, CDR2 SVGAGI (reference sequence). The CDR3 reads CASKVPTGGGETQYF. In DNA, the CDR3 is TGTGCCAGCAAGGTCCCGACAGGGGGTGGGGAGACCCAGTACTTC.

This clonotype was seen more than once but under ten times. The chain carries TRBV4-3 and TRBJ2-3; D gene unclear. Trimming took off 4 bases at V and 4 bases at J, with 9 bases between the two ends. The CDR3 consists of 13 residues. The germline V gene has CDR1 LGHNA and CDR2 YSLEER. The CDR3 is CASSLRVSDTQYF. CDR3 nucleotides: TGCGCCAGCAGCCTCCGGGTTTCAGATACGCAGTATTTT.

CDR3 loop: CASSREAATDTQYF. In nucleotides, the CDR3 is TGTGCCAGCAGCAGGGAGGCGGCCACAGATACGCAGTATTTT. The chain couples TRBV21-1 to TRBJ2-3; the listed D gene, TRBD2, was not tested against the DNA. TRBV21-1 has pseudogene status. The CDR3 loop spans 14 amino acids.

This chain joins TRBV29-1 and TRBJ1-2, with D maybe TRBD1 (6 bases). This CDR3 spans 18 amino acids. CDR1 is SQVTM and CDR2 is ANQGSEA in the germline V gene. V was cut by 1 base and J by 3 bases, with 24 bases left in between. DNA for the CDR3: TGCAGCGTTGAAGTCAGGCCCGGAGGCAGGGGAGGTGACTATGGCTACACCTTC. Translated, it gives CSVEVRPGGRGGDYGYTF.

The rearrangement links TRBV5-1 to TRBJ2-1; D call uncertain. Per germline, CDR1 SGHRS and CDR2 YFSETQ. V lost 4 bases to trimming and J lost 5 bases, with 16 bases between them. This CDR3 has 15 residues. This CDR3 is CASSLDGPRDNEQFF. The CDR3 DNA sequence: TGCGCCAGCAGCCTAGACGGCCCCCGCGACAATGAGCAGTTCTTC. The full variable domain, with the rest looked up from reference TRBV5-1 and TRBJ2-1, is KAGVTQTPRYLIKTRGQQVTLSCSPISGHRSVSWYQQTPGQGLQFLFEYFSETQRNKGNFPGRFSGRQFSNSRSEMNVSTLELGDSALYLCASSLDGPRDNEQFFGPGTRLTVL.

The chain has TRBV15 and TRBJ1-4, with D maybe TRBD1 (5 bases). There are 16 residues in the CDR3. V was clipped by 0 bases and J by 5 bases, with 13 bases between them. CDR1 and CDR2 (germline): LNHNV, YYDKDF (reference sequence). This CDR3 reads CATSRDLGQGNEKLFF. Written as DNA, the CDR3 is TGTGCCACCAGCAGAGATCTGGGCCAGGGAAATGAAAAACTGTTTTTT. The full variable domain, its missing parts supplied by reference TRBV15 and TRBJ1-4, is DAMVIQNPRYQVTQFGKPVTLSCSQTLNHNVMYWYQQKSSQAPKLLFHYYDKDFNNEADTPDNFQSRRPNTSFCFLDIRSPGLGDTAMYLCATSRDLGQGNEKLFFGSGTQLSVL.

The chain has TRBV4-1 and TRBJ1-4; D gene ambiguous. There are 15 residues in the CDR3. Germline CDR1 is MGHRA and CDR2 is YSYEKL. With 4 bases removed from V and 0 bases from J, the gap between germline ends came to 9 bases. The DNA for the CDR3 is TGCGCCAGCAGCCCAACGGAGGCAACTAATGAAAAACTGTTTTTT. Amino acid sequence: CASSPTEATNEKLFF.

This clonotype has more than one count but fewer than ten. This chain links TRBV20-1 with TRBJ1-5; D may be TRBD1 (5 bases). From germline, CDR1 is DFQATT and CDR2 SNEGSKA (reference sequence). This CDR3 region has 12 residues. V lost 4 bases, J lost 4 bases, and 8 bases lay in between. Here the CDR3 reads CSATGTNQPQHF. As DNA, the CDR3 is TGCAGTGCTACGGGGACGAATCAGCCCCAGCATTTT.

This sequence joins TRBV7-2 and TRBJ2-4; 14 positions match TRBD2. Looked up from germline, CDR1 is SGHTA and CDR2 is FQGNSA. Losses at the gene ends were 3 bases for V and 0 bases for J; bases not matched to a gene: 4. The CDR3 covers 18 residues. The CDR3 reads CASSFGLAGGVAKNIQYF. DNA for the CDR3: TGTGCCAGCAGCTTCGGACTAGCGGGAGGTGTAGCCAAAAACATTCAGTACTTC.

The chain recombines TRBV5-6 with TRBJ2-4; a weak D match, TRBD2 (6 bases). The length of the CDR3 is 14 residues. V was clipped by 5 bases and J by 6 bases, with 15 bases between them. The V gene's germline CDR1 is SGHDT and CDR2 YYEEEE. CDR3 nucleotide sequence: TGTGCCAGCAGTTTGCCGGGACTTAGAAACATTCAGTACTTC. Translating it yields CASSLPGLRNIQYF. Drawing the rest from reference TRBV5-6 and TRBJ2-4, the complete variable domain is DAGVTQSPTHLIKTRGQQVTLRCSPKSGHDTVSWYQQALGQGPQFIFQYYEEEERQRGNFPDRFSGHQFPNYSSELNVNALLLGDSALYLCASSLPGLRNIQYFGAGTRLSVL.